The entry below describes one T cell receptor beta chain. The data were taken from a study of blood T cell repertoires in COVID-19. Overall study: The United States, Italy and Spain were the sources of the acute and convalescent COVID-19 samples. PBMCs, B-cell-depleted T cells, or T cells provided the cDNA or gDNA that made up the material.

Germline loops: CDR1 MNHEY, CDR2 SVGEGT. Trimming left V 2 bases short and J 9 bases short, with 5 bases between. This CDR3 has 12 residues. Sequenced by immunoSEQ multiplex PCR; TCRdb stores in-frame clones only, minus some. Found here are approximately 220,000 clones, 70% to 90% of them singletons; the top ten hold around 3.8%. Each participant's cohort was designated according to participant-reported clinical history. The V gene is TRBV6-2 or TRBV6-3, the J gene TRBJ1-6; no firm D call. The clonotype originates from a woman aged 35 to 49 with acute COVID-19. Specimen: PBMCs or T cells enriched from blood (not recorded which). The CDR3 protein is CASSYVFSPLHF. CDR3 nucleotide sequence: TGTGCCAGCAGTTACGTCTTTTCACCCCTCCACTTT.